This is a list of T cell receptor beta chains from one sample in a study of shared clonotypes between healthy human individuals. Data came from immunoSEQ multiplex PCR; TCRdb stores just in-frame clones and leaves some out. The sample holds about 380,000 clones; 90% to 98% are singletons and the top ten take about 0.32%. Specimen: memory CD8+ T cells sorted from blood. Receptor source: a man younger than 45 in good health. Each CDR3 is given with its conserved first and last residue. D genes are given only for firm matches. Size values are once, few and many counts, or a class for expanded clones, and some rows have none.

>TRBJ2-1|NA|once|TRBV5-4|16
TGTGCCAGCAGCCCCTCCGGGACTCGGACTAAGCATGAGCAGTTCTTC
CASSPSGTRTKHEQFF
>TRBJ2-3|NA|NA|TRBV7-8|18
TGTGCCAGCAGCTCGCCTCCCCGGGGCGGCTTCTTCACAGATACGCAGTATTTT
CASSSPPRGGFFTDTQYF
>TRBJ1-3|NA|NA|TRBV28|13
TGTGCCAGCAGGACAGGCTCTGGAAACACCATATATTTT
CASRTGSGNTIYF
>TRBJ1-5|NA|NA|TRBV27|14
TGTGCCAGCAGTTTAGTCTTTGGCGATCAGCCCCAGCATTTT
CASSLVFGDQPQHF
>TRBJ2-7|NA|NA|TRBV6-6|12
TGTGCCAGCAGTTGGGACACCTACGAGCAGTACTTC
CASSWDTYEQYF
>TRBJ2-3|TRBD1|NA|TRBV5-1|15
TGCGCCAGCAGCTTCGGGACAGGGAGCACAGATACGCAGTATTTT
CASSFGTGSTDTQYF
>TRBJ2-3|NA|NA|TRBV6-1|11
TGTGCCAGCAGTGGGGAAGATACGCAGTATTTT
CASSGEDTQYF
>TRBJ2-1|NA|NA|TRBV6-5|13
TGTGCCAGCAGTGAAGTCAGCTACAATGAGCAGTTCTTC
CASSEVSYNEQFF
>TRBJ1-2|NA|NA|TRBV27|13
TGTGCCAGCAGTGTGCACAGGGAATATGGCTACACCTTC
CASSVHREYGYTF
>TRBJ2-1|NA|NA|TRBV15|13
TGTGCCACCAGCAGAGGGGAGTACAATGAGCAGTTCTTC
CATSRGEYNEQFF
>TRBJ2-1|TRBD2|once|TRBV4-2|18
TGTGCCAGCAGCCAACTACAGATTAGGACTAGCGGATACAATGAGCAGTTCTTC
CASSQLQIRTSGYNEQFF
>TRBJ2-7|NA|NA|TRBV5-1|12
TGCGCCAGCAGCGGGAGCTCCTACGAGCAGTACTTC
CASSGSSYEQYF
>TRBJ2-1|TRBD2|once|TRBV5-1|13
TGCGCCAGCGGGGGGGAGGCTCGGAATGAGCAGTTCTTC
CASGGEARNEQFF
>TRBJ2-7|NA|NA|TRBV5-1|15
TGCGCCAGCAGCTTGTCAGCGCCAAGCTCCTACGAGCAGTACTTC
CASSLSAPSSYEQYF
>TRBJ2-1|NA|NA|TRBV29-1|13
TGCAGCGTTGAGCGGAGGCTTCGAAATGAGCAGTTCTTC
CSVERRLRNEQFF
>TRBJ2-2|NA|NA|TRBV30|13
TGTGCCTGGAGAAGGACCCACACCGGGGAGCTGTTTTTT
CAWRRTHTGELFF
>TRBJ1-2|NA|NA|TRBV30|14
TGTGCCTGGAGTGTAGAAGTATCCGGGAATGGCTACACCTTC
CAWSVEVSGNGYTF
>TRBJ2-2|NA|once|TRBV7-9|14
TGTGCCAGCAGCTCCCATAGCGGTGGGGGGGAGCTGTTTTTT
CASSSHSGGGELFF
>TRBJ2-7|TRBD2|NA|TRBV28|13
TGTGCCAGCAGTTTATCCCGGACTAGAGAGCAGTACTTC
CASSLSRTREQYF
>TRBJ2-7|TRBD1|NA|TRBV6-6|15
TGTGCCAGCAGTTTCGCCGGGACAGGGGGGGCCGAGCAGTACTTC
CASSFAGTGGAEQYF
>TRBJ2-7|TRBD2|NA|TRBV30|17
TGTGCCTGGAGTGGGGGACTAGCGGGAGGCCGGTTCTACGAGCAGTACTTC
CAWSGGLAGGRFYEQYF
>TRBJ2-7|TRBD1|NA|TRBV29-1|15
TGCAGCGTTTCTCCAACAGGGGTCCTCTCCTACGAGCAGTACTTC
CSVSPTGVLSYEQYF
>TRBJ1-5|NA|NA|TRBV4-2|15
TGTGCCAGCAGCCAAGCCGGGGCAGCGCAATGGCCCCAGCATTTT
CASSQAGAAQWPQHF
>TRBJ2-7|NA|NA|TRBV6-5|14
TGTGCCAGCAGTTACTCGTCGGGAGTCTACGAGCAGTACTTC
CASSYSSGVYEQYF